Below are 28 T cell receptor beta chains sequenced from a single sample in a study of T-cell reconstitution after alpha-beta-depleted transplantation in children. Unique molecular identifiers were built into the TCRbeta library. TCRdb reprocessed the PCR reads via MiXCR and lists one record per CDR3 protein. There are approximately 980,000 distinct CDR3 sequences in the sample; about 26% occur only once, and roughly 31% lies in the top ten. This specimen was PBMCs, mostly from graft donor cells, taken 360 days after TCRalphabeta/CD19-depleted stem cell transplant. These receptors all come from a boy less than two years old who had a stem cell transplant for SCID, so the T cells may come from the graft donor.

This clonotype was detected a few times. The J gene is TRBJ2-2, the V gene TRBV29-1; D is undetermined. This CDR3 has 13 residues. The V and J ends lost 4 bases and 0 bases respectively, with 6 bases between them. Germline assignment: CDR1 SQVTM and CDR2 ANQGSEA. The CDR3 region is CSVGWANTGELFF. The CDR3 DNA sequence: TGCAGCGTTGGATGGGCGAACACCGGGGAGCTGTTTTTT.

In its sample, this clonotype was seen a few times. The chain combines TRBV20-1 with TRBJ2-2; D is ambiguous. The CDR3 is 13 amino acids. Looked up from germline, CDR1 is DFQATT and CDR2 is SNEGSKA (reference sequence). Trimming pared 0 bases from V and 3 bases from J, leaving 5 bases between. The CDR3 loop is CSARDGYTGELFF. The CDR3, as DNA: TGCAGTGCTAGAGATGGGTACACCGGGGAGCTGTTTTTT.

The rearrangement joins TRBV5-5 to TRBJ2-1; 10 bases map to TRBD2. Germline V lookup: CDR1 SGHKS, CDR2 YYEKEE (reference sequence). The CDR3 is 17 amino acids. Trimming cost V 6 bases and J 6 bases; bases outside gene matches: 15. CDR3: CASIRRGVAGGFNEQFF. For the CDR3, the DNA is TGTGCCAGCATCCGAAGGGGCGTAGCGGGGGGTTTCAATGAGCAGTTCTTC.

The rearrangement links TRBV20-1 to TRBJ2-5; 9 bases fit TRBD1. V shed 3 bases, J shed 5 bases, and the junction held 16 bases outside the gene matches. This CDR3 contains 17 residues. Germline lookup yields CDR1 DFQATT and CDR2 SNEGSKA (reference sequence). CDR3 nucleotides: TGCAGTGCTAGCGTGACAGGGGGTTCTCTTCGTTCTGAGACCCAGTACTTC. Protein sequence: CSASVTGGSLRSETQYF.

This rearrangement joins TRBV7-8 to TRBJ2-1; 11 nucleotides agree with TRBD1. Germline V lookup: CDR1 SGHVS, CDR2 FQNEAQ. V lost 5 bases and J lost 4; bases outside the gene matches: 10. The CDR3 runs to 17 residues. The DNA of the CDR3 is TGTGCCAGCAGCCGAAAGTGGACAGGGGGCCCTTACAATGAGCAGTTCTTC. Residues: CASSRKWTGGPYNEQFF.

This chain links TRBV7-9 with TRBJ1-4; D might be TRBD1 (6 bases). This CDR3 spans 13 amino acids. V was shortened by 6 bases and J by 8 bases, with 13 bases between the two germline ends. In germline, CDR1 is SEHNR, CDR2 FQNEAQ (reference sequence). CDR3 region: CASRFNRDEKLFF. The DNA of the CDR3 is TGTGCCAGCAGGTTCAACAGGGACGAAAAACTGTTTTTT.

This clonotype was observed a few times. The CDR3 DNA is TGCGCCAGCAGCCTCCCGGGGACAGGGGGCGAGCAGTACTTC. It translates to CASSLPGTGGEQYF. The chain recombines TRBV5-1 with TRBJ2-7, with TRBD1 identical over 11 bases. The CDR3 runs 14 residues. Germline trimming cut 4 bases from V and 6 bases from J; bases unmatched to any gene: 6. Per the germline V gene, CDR1 is SGHRS and CDR2 is YFSETQ. Supplemented by reference TRBV5-1 and TRBJ2-7, the full variable domain reads KAGVTQTPRYLIKTRGQQVTLSCSPISGHRSVSWYQQTPGQGLQFLFEYFSETQRNKGNFPGRFSGRQFSNSRSEMNVSTLELGDSALYLCASSLPGTGGEQYFGPGTRLTVT.

The V gene is TRBV28, the J gene TRBJ2-5, with D unresolved. CDR3 length equals 13 residues. The germline V gene encodes CDR1 MDHEN and CDR2 SYDVKM. V lost 5 bases and J lost 5, with 12 bases in between. The CDR3 DNA reads TGTGCCAGCAGTCATCAAAGAGCGGAGACCCAGTACTTC. Translated: CASSHQRAETQYF. Looking up the rest from reference TRBV28 and TRBJ2-5 gives the full variable domain: DVKVTQSSRYLVKRTGEKVFLECVQDMDHENMFWYRQDPGLGLRLIYFSYDVKMKEKGDIPEGYSVSREKKERFSLILESASTNQTSMYLCASSHQRAETQYFGPGTRLLVL.

This clonotype was picked up a small number of times. The chain carries TRBV5-1 and TRBJ1-1; unclear D gene. CDR3 length: 15 amino acids. Trimming stripped 1 base from V and 1 base from J, with 11 bases between. CDR1 SGHRS and CDR2 YFSETQ come from the germline V gene. The CDR3 region is CASSLTEGRNTEAFF. The DNA of the CDR3 is TGCGCCAGCAGCTTGACAGAGGGAAGGAACACTGAAGCTTTCTTT.

This clonotype was counted a few times. This chain uses TRBV10-3 with TRBJ2-7; D is ambiguous. This CDR3 is 14 amino acids long. V lost 0 bases and J lost 0, with 6 bases in between. Germline-derived CDR1 and CDR2 are ENHRY and SYGVKD. CDR3 residues: CAISESGSSYEQYF. The CDR3, as DNA: TGTGCCATCAGTGAGTCTGGTAGCTCCTACGAGCAGTACTTC.

The CDR3 bases are TGTGCCAGCAGTCAAAGCGGGGGGCACTCCTACAATGAGCAGTTCTTC. Its protein is CASSQSGGHSYNEQFF. V and J are TRBV27 and TRBJ2-1; TRBD2 matches 9 bases. Germline CDR1 is MNHEY and CDR2 is SMNVEV (reference sequence). Losses at the gene ends were 5 bases for V and 0 bases for J; bases not matched to a gene: 5. The CDR3 has 16 residues.

This clonotype has just one count. V gene TRBV4-2 combines with J gene TRBJ2-1; 7 nucleotides line up with TRBD2. Germline CDR1 and CDR2: LGHNA and YNFKEQ. CDR3 length equals 16 residues. The V gene end was trimmed by 0 bases and the J gene end by 3 bases; junction bases not matched to a gene: 5. In DNA, the CDR3 is TGTGCCAGCAGCCAAGATTGGCGGGGGAACTACAATGAGCAGTTCTTC. Translation: CASSQDWRGNYNEQFF.

This clonotype was observed a few times. The V gene is TRBV27, the J gene TRBJ2-7; TRBD2 agrees at 10 bases. With 3 bases clipped from V and 2 bases from J, the junction kept 4 bases outside the gene matches. There are 15 residues in the CDR3. CDR1 is MNHEY, CDR2 SMNVEV, per germline (reference sequence). The CDR3 here is CASSFRLAGPYEQYF. The CDR3 DNA is TGTGCCAGCAGTTTCCGACTAGCGGGCCCCTACGAGCAGTACTTC.

This clonotype was seen a handful of times. This sequence joins TRBV12-3 or TRBV12-4 and TRBJ2-5; a weak D match, TRBD2 (6 bases). The CDR3 sequence is 15 residues long. V lost 6 bases and J 2 bases, leaving 16 bases between the germline ends. Here the CDR3 reads CASRLRAGLQETQYF. CDR3 nucleotide sequence: TGTGCCAGCAGGTTGCGAGCGGGCCTACAAGAGACCCAGTACTTC.

The V and J genes are TRBV12-3 or TRBV12-4 and TRBJ2-5; the match to TRBD2 covers 7 bases. CDR3 length: 13 amino acids. Trimming took 8 bases from V and 5 from J; bases not matched to a gene: 8. This chain's CDR3 is CASSSGPAETQYF. CDR3 nucleotide sequence: TGTGCCAGCTCTAGCGGACCCGCGGAGACCCAGTACTTC.

This clonotype was found a few times. This sequence joins TRBV5-5 and TRBJ2-7; D remains ambiguous. Trimming took off 2 bases at V and 3 bases at J, with 12 bases between the two ends. The CDR3 spans 14 residues. The V gene's germline CDR1 is SGHKS and CDR2 YYEKEE (reference sequence). This CDR3 reads CASSLGGMDYEQYF. The DNA of the CDR3 is TGTGCCAGCAGCTTAGGCGGAATGGACTACGAGCAGTACTTC.

This chain uses TRBV5-1 with TRBJ2-1; D may be TRBD2 (7 bases). Germline CDR1 SGHRS, CDR2 YFSETQ. With 5 bases removed from V and 9 bases from J, the gap between germline ends came to 15 bases. CDR3 size: 13 residues. For the CDR3, the DNA is TGCGCCAGCAGTGTTAGGGGGGGCGCTGAGCAGTTCTTC. Translation: CASSVRGGAEQFF.

V usage is TRBV12-3 or TRBV12-4 and J usage is TRBJ2-7; tentatively, D is TRBD1 (6 bases). CDR3 length: 14 residues. V lost 7 bases to trimming and J lost 5 bases, with 18 bases between them. The CDR3 sequence is CASTKQGPAHEQYF. DNA for the CDR3: TGTGCCAGCACCAAACAGGGTCCGGCCCACGAGCAGTACTTC.

This clonotype was seen a handful of times. The V gene is TRBV7-2, the J gene TRBJ2-2; TRBD1 is a possible D gene (6 bases). Germline V gene sequence: CDR1 SGHTA, CDR2 FQGNSA. CDR3 length: 15 residues. V lost 3 bases and J 4 bases, leaving 12 bases between the germline ends. CDR3 amino acids: CASSFPVTGTGELFF. DNA of the CDR3: TGTGCCAGCAGCTTTCCAGTGACAGGCACCGGGGAGCTGTTTTTT.

The rearrangement uses TRBV9 and TRBJ1-1, with D possibly being TRBD1 (5 bases). Germline assignment: CDR1 SGDLS and CDR2 YYNGEE. V lost 0 bases and J 1 base, leaving 13 bases between the germline ends. The CDR3 runs 16 residues. CDR3 sequence reads: CASSVGGRGPNTEAFF. CDR3 sequence (DNA): TGTGCCAGCAGCGTAGGGGGCCGAGGGCCGAACACTGAAGCTTTCTTT.

This rearrangement joins TRBV18 to TRBJ2-3; D is perhaps TRBD2 (6 bases). The CDR3 totals 15 residues. The V end was cut by 2 bases, the J end by 2 bases, with 11 bases between. Germline CDR1 KGHSH, CDR2 LQKENI. The chain's CDR3 is CASSPGRGITDTQYF. The CDR3 DNA reads as TGTGCCAGCTCACCAGGGCGGGGAATCACAGATACGCAGTATTTT.

The chain is built from TRBV7-8 and TRBJ2-3; the D gene is possibly TRBD2 (6 bases). This CDR3 spans 14 amino acids. From germline, CDR1 is SGHVS and CDR2 FQNEAQ. V dropped 5 bases and J dropped 1 base, with 10 bases sitting between them. CDR3 sequence: CASSPSAGTDTQYF. CDR3 bases: TGTGCCAGCAGCCCTAGCGCAGGCACAGATACGCAGTATTTT. Full variable domain (remainder filled in from reference TRBV7-8 and TRBJ2-3): GAGVSQSPRYKVAKRGQDVALRCDPISGHVSLFWYQQALGQGPEFLTYFQNEAQLDKSGLPSDRFFAERPEGSVSTLKIQRTQQEDSAVYLCASSPSAGTDTQYFGPGTRLTVL.

This chain joins TRBV6-2 or TRBV6-3 and TRBJ2-3; no clear D gene. Trimming shortened V by 11 bases and J by 2 bases, and 14 bases separated the two germline ends. CDR3 length equals 13 residues. Germline V gives CDR1 MNHEY, CDR2 SVGEGT. CDR3 sequence: CAVRRLSTDTQYF. DNA for the CDR3: TGTGCCGTTCGTCGCCTTTCCACAGATACGCAGTATTTT.

The chain recombines TRBV29-1 with TRBJ1-1, with D possibly matching TRBD1 (5 bases). CDR3 length: 11 amino acids. V lost 6 bases and J lost 3, with 8 bases in between. CDR1 is SQVTM, CDR2 ANQGSEA, per germline. The chain's CDR3 is CSVGTDTEAFF. The DNA for the CDR3 is TGCAGCGTCGGGACGGACACTGAAGCTTTCTTT.

V is TRBV9 and J is TRBJ2-3; 7 bases are shared with TRBD2. V lost 0 bases, J lost 4 bases, and 11 bases stayed unmatched. Germline assignment: CDR1 SGDLS and CDR2 YYNGEE. The CDR3 loop spans 17 amino acids. The CDR3 loop reads CASSVGLVGGTADTQYF. The DNA for the CDR3 is TGTGCCAGCAGCGTAGGCCTTGTCGGGGGGACCGCAGATACGCAGTATTTT.

The chain has TRBV28 and TRBJ2-5, with 13 bases that match TRBD2. The junction had 7 bases not matched to a gene; V was cut back by 6 bases and J by 3 bases. Germline loops: CDR1 MDHEN, CDR2 SYDVKM. The CDR3 extends over 16 amino acids. CDR3 protein: CASSTRGLAGEETQYF. For the CDR3, the DNA is TGTGCCAGCAGCACCCGTGGACTAGCGGGAGAAGAGACCCAGTACTTC. Full variable domain (outside the CDR3, taken from reference TRBV28 and TRBJ2-5): DVKVTQSSRYLVKRTGEKVFLECVQDMDHENMFWYRQDPGLGLRLIYFSYDVKMKEKGDIPEGYSVSREKKERFSLILESASTNQTSMYLCASSTRGLAGEETQYFGPGTRLLVL.

The genes are TRBV2 and TRBJ2-1; the D gene could be TRBD1 or TRBD2 (6 bases each). CDR1 and CDR2 (germline): SNHLY, FYNNEI. The CDR3 is made up of 16 amino acids. V lost 2 bases, J lost 4 bases, and 15 bases lay in between. The CDR3 DNA reads as TGTGCCAGCAGTGAAAATCGGGGGACAAATTACAATGAGCAGTTCTTC. This gives the protein CASSENRGTNYNEQFF.

The chain has TRBV9 and TRBJ2-5, with D possibly being TRBD1 or TRBD2 (5 bases each). The CDR3 covers 14 residues. Between the trimmed V and J ends, which lost 4 bases and 4 bases, there was a span of 14 bases. Per germline, CDR1 SGDLS and CDR2 YYNGEE. For the CDR3, the DNA is TGTGCCAGCAGCCCACAGGACTGGGCAGAGACCCAGTACTTC. Translated, it gives CASSPQDWAETQYF.